This TCR beta chain came from a study of cytomegalovirus exposure and HLA in healthy donors. Study-level findings and limits: Researchers reported in a later analysis that a missense DCLRE1C variant was tied to TCR beta V- and J-gene trimming. The study listed roughly 150 cytomegalovirus-associated TCR beta chains.

Amplification used 60 Vbeta primers and 13 Jbeta primers. Generated by immunoSEQ multiplex PCR, the TCRdb table keeps only in-frame clones and is missing some. Among around 200,000 clones, around three quarters were seen once, and the ten largest hold roughly 1.5%. The study sampled nominally healthy donors, though unrecorded immune exposures were likely. Concerning this clone: Its specificity is unknown.

CDR3 length: 16 residues. The germline gives CDR1 SQVTM, CDR2 ANQGSEA. The ends were cut back, 2 bases at V and 0 bases at J, with 16 bases in the middle. The specimen was PBMCs. The receptor's source is a woman younger than 35 in good health and CMV-seronegative. The chain joins TRBV29-1 to TRBJ1-2; possibly TRBD1 for D (5 bases). CDR3 coding DNA: TGCAGCGTTGAATCCAGGGCCTATTTAGCTAACTATGGCTACACCTTC. Translation gives CSVESRAYLANYGYTF.